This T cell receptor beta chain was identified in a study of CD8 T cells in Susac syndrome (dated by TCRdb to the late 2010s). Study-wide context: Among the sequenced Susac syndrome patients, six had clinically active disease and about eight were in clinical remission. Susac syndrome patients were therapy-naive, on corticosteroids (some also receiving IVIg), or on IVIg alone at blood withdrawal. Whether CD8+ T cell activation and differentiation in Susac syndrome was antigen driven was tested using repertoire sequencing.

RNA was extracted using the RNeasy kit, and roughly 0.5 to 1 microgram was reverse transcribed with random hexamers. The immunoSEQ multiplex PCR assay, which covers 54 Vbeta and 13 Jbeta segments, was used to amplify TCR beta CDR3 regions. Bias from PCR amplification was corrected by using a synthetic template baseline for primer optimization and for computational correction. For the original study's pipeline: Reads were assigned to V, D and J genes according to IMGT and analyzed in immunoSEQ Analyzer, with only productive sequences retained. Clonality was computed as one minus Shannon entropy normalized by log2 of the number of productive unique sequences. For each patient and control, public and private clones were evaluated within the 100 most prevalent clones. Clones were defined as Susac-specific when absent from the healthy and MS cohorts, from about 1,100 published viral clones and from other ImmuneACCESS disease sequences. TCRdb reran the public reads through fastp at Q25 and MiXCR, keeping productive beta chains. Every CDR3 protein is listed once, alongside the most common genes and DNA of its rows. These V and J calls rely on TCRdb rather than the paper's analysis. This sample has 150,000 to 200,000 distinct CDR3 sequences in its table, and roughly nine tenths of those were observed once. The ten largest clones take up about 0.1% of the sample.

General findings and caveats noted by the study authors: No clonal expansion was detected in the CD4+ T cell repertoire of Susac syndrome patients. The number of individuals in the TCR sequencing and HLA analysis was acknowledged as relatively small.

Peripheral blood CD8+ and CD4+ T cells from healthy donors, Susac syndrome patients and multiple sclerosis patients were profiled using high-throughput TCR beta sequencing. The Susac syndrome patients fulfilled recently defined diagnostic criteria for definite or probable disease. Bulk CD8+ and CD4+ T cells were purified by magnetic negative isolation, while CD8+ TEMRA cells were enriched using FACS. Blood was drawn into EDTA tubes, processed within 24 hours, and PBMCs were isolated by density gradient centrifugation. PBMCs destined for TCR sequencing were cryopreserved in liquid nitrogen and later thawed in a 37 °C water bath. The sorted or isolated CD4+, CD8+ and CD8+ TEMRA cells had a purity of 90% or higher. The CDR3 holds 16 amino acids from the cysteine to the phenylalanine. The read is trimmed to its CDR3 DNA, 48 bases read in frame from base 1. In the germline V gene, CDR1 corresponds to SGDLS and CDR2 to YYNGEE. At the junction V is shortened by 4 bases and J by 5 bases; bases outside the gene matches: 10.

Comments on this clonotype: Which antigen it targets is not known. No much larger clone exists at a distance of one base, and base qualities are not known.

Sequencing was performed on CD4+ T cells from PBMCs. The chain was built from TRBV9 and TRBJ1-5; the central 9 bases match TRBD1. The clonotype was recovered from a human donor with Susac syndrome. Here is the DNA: TGTGCCAGCAGCCCTGGGACAGGGTCGAGGGATCAGCCCCAGCATTTT. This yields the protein CASSPGTGSRDQPQHF.